This entry describes one T cell receptor beta chain. This record comes from a study of technical replicates of blood from several donors. TCRdb's table, derived via immunoSEQ multiplex PCR, lists solely in-frame clones and lacks some. This table holds 60,000 to 90,000 clones, just under 97% found once. Trimming took off 5 bases at V and 3 bases at J, with 14 bases between the two ends. CDR3 size: 14 residues. The germline CDR1 and CDR2 sequences are MNHNS and SASEGT. The chain joins TRBV6-1 to TRBJ2-7, with D perhaps matching TRBD1 (6 bases). Sequenced sample: T cells isolated from PBMCs. The receptor was isolated from a human donor in good health. The DNA for the CDR3 is TGTGCCAGCAGTTTATCCGGGACAAGCTACGAGCAGTACTTC. Its translation: CASSLSGTSYEQYF.